The 25 T cell receptor beta chains reported below all come from one sample, sequenced in a study of blood T cell repertoires in COVID-19. Only in-frame clones appear in the TCRdb table, and some are missing; sequencing was by immunoSEQ multiplex PCR. The sample includes some 200,000 clones, just over 85% of them seen just once. The sequenced sample was PBMCs or T cells enriched from blood (not recorded which). The receptor source for this set is a woman in her thirties or forties with acute COVID-19.

The V gene is TRBV5-1, the J gene TRBJ1-1; D is perhaps TRBD1 (5 bases). Germline CDR1 reads SGHRS; CDR2 reads YFSETQ. Deletions cut 0 bases from V and 5 bases from J, with 14 bases between. The CDR3 loop spans 15 amino acids. The CDR3 DNA reads TGCGCCAGCAGCTTGGTTGCGGGGCTGAGGACTGAAGCTTTCTTT. Translation gives CASSLVAGLRTEAFF.

The chain recombines TRBV2 with TRBJ1-1, with D perhaps matching TRBD1 (6 bases). Trimming stripped 10 bases from V and 0 bases from J, with 12 bases between. This CDR3 contains 13 residues. Germline assignment: CDR1 SNHLY and CDR2 FYNNEI. Here the CDR3 DNA reads TGTGCCATACAGGGCGGAGTGAACACTGAAGCTTTCTTT. This gives the protein CAIQGGVNTEAFF.

This rearrangement joins TRBV6-5 to TRBJ1-4, with D tentatively TRBD1 (6 bases). This CDR3 is built from 16 residues. CDR1 and CDR2 from the germline V gene are MNHEY and SVGAGI. The V and J ends lost 4 bases and 0 bases respectively, with 12 bases between them. The CDR3 is CASSSIRQATNEKLFF. The CDR3 bases are TGTGCCAGCAGTTCGATTCGACAGGCAACTAATGAAAAACTGTTTTTT.

The V gene is TRBV9, the J gene TRBJ1-2, with D uncertain. CDR3 length: 14 amino acids. Germline V gene sequence: CDR1 SGDLS, CDR2 YYNGEE. Trimming cost V 4 bases and J 5 bases, with 15 bases left between them. Written as DNA, the CDR3 is TGTGCCAGCAGCCTTGAGGGAGGACCGTATGGCTACACCTTC. It is translated as CASSLEGGPYGYTF.

The count of this clone is one. This rearrangement joins TRBV29-1 to TRBJ2-5, with D perhaps TRBD2 (7 bases). This CDR3 is 12 amino acids long. Trimming removed 7 bases at V and 5 bases at J, with 14 bases between. CDR1 is SQVTM and CDR2 is ANQGSEA in the germline V gene. Written as DNA, the CDR3 is TGCAGCGCCCAGGGAGGGGGGGAGACCCAGTACTTC. Amino acid sequence: CSAQGGGETQYF.

This chain joins TRBV27 and TRBJ1-2; perhaps TRBD1 as D (5 bases). The germline V gene encodes CDR1 MNHEY and CDR2 SMNVEV (reference sequence). V lost 2 bases to trimming and J lost 5 bases, with 9 bases between them. This CDR3 has 13 amino acids. CDR3 in amino acids: CASSLQGTYGYTF. The CDR3 DNA reads TGTGCCAGCAGTTTACAGGGAACGTATGGCTACACCTTC.

The rearrangement joins TRBV11-3 to TRBJ2-5; D ambiguous. Looked up from germline, CDR1 is SGHNT and CDR2 is YENEEA. This CDR3 comprises 12 residues. The V gene lost 5 bases and the J gene lost 0 bases, with 4 bases spanning the gap. The CDR3 here is CASSLYQETQYF. CDR3 in DNA: TGTGCCAGCAGCCTATACCAAGAGACCCAGTACTTC.

This rearrangement joins TRBV5-1 to TRBJ1-2, with TRBD1 as a possible D gene (6 bases). Looked up from germline, CDR1 is SGHRS and CDR2 is YFSETQ. The CDR3 loop spans 14 amino acids. Deletions cut 3 bases from V and 4 bases from J, with 13 bases between. The CDR3 DNA sequence: TGCGCCAGCAGCTATACAGGGAGCGGCTATGGCTACACCTTC. Protein sequence: CASSYTGSGYGYTF.

The chain joins TRBV2 to TRBJ1-2; 8 bases fit TRBD1. There are 12 residues in the CDR3. Germline V CDR1 and CDR2: SNHLY, FYNNEI. V was pared by 8 bases and J by 6 bases, with 5 bases of the junction left unmatched. The CDR3 nucleotides are TGTGCCAGCCCAGGGGGCGCGGATGGCTACACCTTC. This encodes CASPGGADGYTF.

The chain links TRBV3-1 (or the pseudogene TRBV3-2) to TRBJ1-1; no clear D. V gave up 0 bases and J gave up 6 bases, with 11 bases separating them. CDR3 size: 14 residues. Germline V CDR1 and CDR2: LGHDT, YNNKEL (reference sequence). Here the CDR3 reads CASSQDLRGAEAFF. The CDR3 DNA is TGTGCCAGCAGCCAAGATCTCCGCGGCGCTGAAGCTTTCTTT.

V is TRBV9 and J is TRBJ1-2, with 7 bases aligning to TRBD1. With 3 bases clipped from V and 4 bases from J, the junction kept 6 bases outside the gene matches. The CDR3 is 14 amino acids. CDR1 is SGDLS, CDR2 YYNGEE, per germline. CDR3: CASSDRDSIYGYTF. As DNA, the CDR3 is TGTGCCAGCAGCGACCGGGACAGCATCTATGGCTACACCTTC.

In the case of this clone: This specimen includes other DNA sequences encoding the same CDR3. The chain employs TRBV5-1 and TRBJ1-4; maybe TRBD1 (5 bases). The germline V gene has CDR1 SGHRS and CDR2 YFSETQ. This CDR3 is 15 amino acids long. V shed 3 bases and J shed 0 bases, with 9 bases lying between them. The DNA of the CDR3 is TGCGCCAGCAGCTCGCAGGGTTCAACTAATGAAAAACTGTTTTTT. Its protein is CASSSQGSTNEKLFF.

This clone was observed a handful of times. The chain couples TRBV25-1 to TRBJ1-2, with 8 bases lining up with TRBD1. CDR3 length: 16 residues. The ends lost 4 bases at V and 5 bases at J; junction bases unmatched: 12. Germline CDR1 and CDR2: MGHDK and SYGVNS. In DNA, the CDR3 is TGTGCCAGCAGTGCCCCAGACAGGGGCGGTAAATATGGCTACACCTTC. It specifies CASSAPDRGGKYGYTF.

The sample holds one count of this clone. CDR3 DNA sequence: TGTGCCAGCAAGGGGACAGGGAAAATGAACACTGAAGCTTTCTTT. It specifies CASKGTGKMNTEAFF. The chain has TRBV6-5 and TRBJ1-1, with TRBD1 identical over 9 bases. With 7 bases clipped from V and 0 bases from J, the junction kept 6 bases outside the gene matches. The CDR3 has 15 residues. The germline gives CDR1 MNHEY, CDR2 SVGAGI.

This chain uses TRBV24-1 with TRBJ2-5, with a weak D call TRBD1 (6 bases). The V end was cut by 0 bases, the J end by 4 bases, with 11 bases between. The germline gives CDR1 KGHDR, CDR2 SFDVKD. This CDR3 has 15 residues. The DNA of the CDR3 is TGTGCCACCAGTGATTTGAGTGGGGGCTCAGAGACCCAGTACTTC. As protein: CATSDLSGGSETQYF.

The V call is TRBV9, the J call TRBJ2-5, with a possible D match to TRBD2 (5 bases). The CDR3 is 16 residues long. V dropped 0 bases and J dropped 5 bases, with 17 bases sitting between them. Germline values: CDR1 SGDLS, CDR2 YYNGEE. The chain's CDR3 is CASSVEASPPKETQYF. CDR3 bases: TGTGCCAGCAGCGTAGAGGCTAGCCCACCGAAGGAGACCCAGTACTTC.

The chain carries TRBV27 and TRBJ2-3; D remains unclear. Trimming shortened V by 4 bases and J by 6 bases, and 5 bases separated the two germline ends. Per germline, CDR1 MNHEY and CDR2 SMNVEV (reference sequence). The CDR3 totals 11 residues. CDR3: CASSSLDTQYF. CDR3 nucleotides: TGTGCCAGCAGTTCCTTGGATACGCAGTATTTT.

This clone was detected only once. At one end the junction does not follow the germline gene, possibly because of a read error. The chain couples TRBV2 to TRBJ1-5; the D is unclear. The CDR3 sequence is 18 residues long. Germline loops: CDR1 SNHLY, CDR2 FYNNEI. In DNA, the CDR3 is TGTGCCAGCAGTGAAGCGAGAGGCGGGGTCGGTAGCAACCAGCCCCAGCATTTT. Encoded protein: CASSEARGGVGSNQPQHF.

This clone has only a few counts. CDR3: CASSRGGGYRSLNNEQFF. CDR3 DNA: TGCGCCAGCAGCCGGGGAGGGGGGTATCGATCCCTCAACAATGAGCAGTTCTTC. The chain has TRBV5-1 and TRBJ2-1; the D gene is possibly TRBD2 (7 bases). CDR1 is SGHRS, CDR2 YFSETQ, per germline. V was trimmed by 4 bases and J by 5 bases, leaving 25 bases between them. CDR3 length equals 18 residues.

The gene calls are TRBV4-1 and TRBJ2-7; a possible D gene is TRBD1 (6 bases). Germline CDR1 reads MGHRA; CDR2 reads YSYEKL. The V end lost 0 bases, the J end lost 1 base, and 16 bases lay between the germline ends. The CDR3 has 17 amino acids. CDR3 DNA sequence: TGCGCCAGCAGCCAAGACTGGTTGGGGGCCATTTCCTACGAGCAGTACGTC. This codes for CASSQDWLGAISYEQYV.

V usage is TRBV27 and J usage is TRBJ1-1, with 7 bases matching TRBD1. The J segment lost 7 bases and the V segment lost 9 bases, leaving 11 bases of the junction unmatched. Per germline, CDR1 MNHEY and CDR2 SMNVEV (reference sequence). The CDR3 is made up of 13 amino acids. The CDR3 nucleotides are TGTGCCAGTAGTAGAACACAGGGGAGTGAAGCTTTCTTT. Translated: CASSRTQGSEAFF.

In DNA form, the CDR3 reads TGTGCCAGCAGCCCAGGGCCCTTCACGAATGAGCAGTTCTTC. Amino acids: CASSPGPFTNEQFF. This sequence joins TRBV7-3 and TRBJ2-1, with D perhaps TRBD1 (5 bases). The CDR3 has 14 amino acids. Trimming removed 5 bases from V and 7 bases from J, with 15 bases in between. From germline, CDR1 is SGHTA and CDR2 FQGTGA.

J is TRBJ2-7 and V is TRBV6-5; 7 bases are shared with TRBD1. CDR1 is MNHEY and CDR2 is SVGAGI in the germline V gene. The V gene end was trimmed by 6 bases and the J gene end by 3 bases; junction bases not matched to a gene: 11. The CDR3 sequence is 15 residues long. CDR3 coding DNA: TGTGCCAGCAGAAAGGGGGCCCTAGCTTTCTACGAGCAGTACGTC. This translates into CASRKGALAFYEQYV.

The chain employs TRBV11-2 and TRBJ2-3, with unresolved D. This CDR3 contains 15 residues. The V gene's germline CDR1 is SGHAT and CDR2 FQNNGV. V shed 4 bases and J shed 1 base, with 12 bases lying between them. The CDR3 sequence is CASSWSKRRTDTQYF. Here the CDR3 DNA reads TGTGCCAGCAGCTGGAGCAAGAGACGCACAGATACGCAGTATTTT.

The chain links TRBV11-2 to TRBJ1-1, with 7 bases fitting TRBD1. Germline V gene sequence: CDR1 SGHAT, CDR2 FQNNGV. This CDR3 is built from 15 residues. The junction had 2 bases not matched to a gene; V was cut back by 0 bases and J by 1 base. The CDR3: CASSLEAGGNTEAFF. DNA for the CDR3: TGTGCCAGCAGCTTAGAGGCAGGGGGGAACACTGAAGCTTTCTTT.